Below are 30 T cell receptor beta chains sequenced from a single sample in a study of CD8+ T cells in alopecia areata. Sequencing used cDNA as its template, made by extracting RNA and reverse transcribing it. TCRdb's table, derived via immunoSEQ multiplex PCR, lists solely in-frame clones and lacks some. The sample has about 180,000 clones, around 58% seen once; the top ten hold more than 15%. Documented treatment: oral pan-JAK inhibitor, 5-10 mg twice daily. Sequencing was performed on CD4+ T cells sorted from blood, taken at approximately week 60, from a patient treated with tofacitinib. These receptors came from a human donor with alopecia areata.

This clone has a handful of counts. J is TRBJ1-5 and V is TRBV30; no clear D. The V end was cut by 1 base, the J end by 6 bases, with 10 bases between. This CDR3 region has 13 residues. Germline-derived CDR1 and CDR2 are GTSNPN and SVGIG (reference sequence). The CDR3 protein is CAWSGVIGQPQHF. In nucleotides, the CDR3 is TGTGCCTGGAGTGGGGTCATCGGTCAGCCCCAGCATTTT.

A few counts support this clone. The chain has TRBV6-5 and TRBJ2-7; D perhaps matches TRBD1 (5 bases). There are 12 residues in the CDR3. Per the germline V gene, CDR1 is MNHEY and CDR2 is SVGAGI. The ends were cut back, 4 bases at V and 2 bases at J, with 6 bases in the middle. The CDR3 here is CASSCRAYEQYF. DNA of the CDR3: TGTGCCAGCAGTTGCAGGGCCTACGAGCAGTACTTC.

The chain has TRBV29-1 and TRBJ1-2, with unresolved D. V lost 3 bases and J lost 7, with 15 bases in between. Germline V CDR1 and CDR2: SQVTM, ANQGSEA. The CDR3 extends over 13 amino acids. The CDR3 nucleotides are TGCAGCGTTGACGAGGGTGGAGGCCCTGGCTACACCTTC. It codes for CSVDEGGGPGYTF.

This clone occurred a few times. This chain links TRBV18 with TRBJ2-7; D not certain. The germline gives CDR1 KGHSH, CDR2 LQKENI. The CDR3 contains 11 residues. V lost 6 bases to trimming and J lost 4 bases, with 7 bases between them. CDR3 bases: TGTGCCAGCTCCCCTGAGTACGAGCAGTACTTC. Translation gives CASSPEYEQYF.

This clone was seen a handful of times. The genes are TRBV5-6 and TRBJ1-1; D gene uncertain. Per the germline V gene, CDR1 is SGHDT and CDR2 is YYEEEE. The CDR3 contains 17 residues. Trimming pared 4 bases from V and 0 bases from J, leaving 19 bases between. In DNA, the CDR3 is TGTGCCAGCAGCCCAGCGGGAAACTACCTATTGAACACTGAAGCTTTCTTT. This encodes CASSPAGNYLLNTEAFF.

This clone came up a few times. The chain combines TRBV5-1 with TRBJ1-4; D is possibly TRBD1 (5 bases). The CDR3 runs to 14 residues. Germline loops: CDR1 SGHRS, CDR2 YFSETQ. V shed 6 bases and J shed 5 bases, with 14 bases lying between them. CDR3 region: CASTLGTGNEKLFF. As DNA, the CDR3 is TGCGCCAGCACCTTAGGGACGGGAAATGAAAAACTGTTTTTT. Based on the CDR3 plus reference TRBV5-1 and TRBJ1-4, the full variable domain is KAGVTQTPRYLIKTRGQQVTLSCSPISGHRSVSWYQQTPGQGLQFLFEYFSETQRNKGNFPGRFSGRQFSNSRSEMNVSTLELGDSALYLCASTLGTGNEKLFFGSGTQLSVL.

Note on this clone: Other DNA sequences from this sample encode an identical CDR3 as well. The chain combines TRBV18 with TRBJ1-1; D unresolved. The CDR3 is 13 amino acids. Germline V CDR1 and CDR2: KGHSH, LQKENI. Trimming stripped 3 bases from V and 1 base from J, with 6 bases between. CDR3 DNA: TGTGCCAGCTCACCGGGTGCGAACACTGAAGCTTTCTTT. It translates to CASSPGANTEAFF.

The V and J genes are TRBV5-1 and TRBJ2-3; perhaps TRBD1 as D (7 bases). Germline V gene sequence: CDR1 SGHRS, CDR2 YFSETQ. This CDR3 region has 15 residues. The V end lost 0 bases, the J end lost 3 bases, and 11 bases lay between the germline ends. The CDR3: CASSLVAGGTDTQYF. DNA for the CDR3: TGCGCCAGCAGCTTGGTGGCAGGGGGGACAGATACGCAGTATTTT.

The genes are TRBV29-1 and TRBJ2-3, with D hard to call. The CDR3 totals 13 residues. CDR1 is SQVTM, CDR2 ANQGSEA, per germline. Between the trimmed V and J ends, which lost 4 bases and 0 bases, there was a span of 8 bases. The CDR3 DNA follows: TGCAGCGTTGCCAGCCCTAGCACAGATACGCAGTATTTT. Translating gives CSVASPSTDTQYF.

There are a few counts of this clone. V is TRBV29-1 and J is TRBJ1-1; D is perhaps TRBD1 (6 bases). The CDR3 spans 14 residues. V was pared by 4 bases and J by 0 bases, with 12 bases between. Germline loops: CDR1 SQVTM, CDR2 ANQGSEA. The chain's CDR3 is CSVGTANMNTEAFF. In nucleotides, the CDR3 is TGCAGCGTTGGGACAGCTAACATGAACACTGAAGCTTTCTTT. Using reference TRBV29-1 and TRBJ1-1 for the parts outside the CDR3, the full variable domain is SAVISQKPSRDICQRGTSLTIQCQVDSQVTMMFWYRQQPGQSLTLIATANQGSEATYESGFVIDKFPISRPNLTFSTLTVSNMSPEDSSIYLCSVGTANMNTEAFFGQGTRLTVV.

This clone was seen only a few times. The CDR3 here is CAWTPRGAPNYGYTF. As DNA, the CDR3 is TGTGCCTGGACTCCTAGGGGGGCGCCCAACTATGGCTACACCTTC. The gene calls are TRBV30 and TRBJ1-2; D might be TRBD1 (6 bases). The germline V gene has CDR1 GTSNPN and CDR2 SVGIG (reference sequence). V gave up 4 bases and J gave up 2 bases, with 17 bases separating them. CDR3 length equals 15 residues.

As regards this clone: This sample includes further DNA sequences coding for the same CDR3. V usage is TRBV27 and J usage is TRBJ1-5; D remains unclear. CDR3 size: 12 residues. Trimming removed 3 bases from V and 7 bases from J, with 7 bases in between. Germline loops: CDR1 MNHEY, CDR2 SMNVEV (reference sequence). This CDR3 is CASSFLGQPQHF. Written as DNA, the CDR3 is TGTGCCAGCAGTTTTTTGGGACAGCCCCAGCATTTT.

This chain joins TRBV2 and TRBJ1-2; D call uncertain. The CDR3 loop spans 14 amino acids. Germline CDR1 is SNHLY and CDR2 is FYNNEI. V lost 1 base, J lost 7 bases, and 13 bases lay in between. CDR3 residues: CASSEVRIMGGYTF. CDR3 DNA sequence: TGTGCCAGCAGTGAAGTTCGGATTATGGGTGGCTACACCTTC. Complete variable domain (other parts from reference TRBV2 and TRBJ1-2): EPEVTQTPSHQVTQMGQEVILRCVPISNHLYFYWYRQILGQKVEFLVSFYNNEISEKSEIFDDQFSVERPDGSNFTLKIRSTKLEDSAMYFCASSEVRIMGGYTFGSGTRLTVV.

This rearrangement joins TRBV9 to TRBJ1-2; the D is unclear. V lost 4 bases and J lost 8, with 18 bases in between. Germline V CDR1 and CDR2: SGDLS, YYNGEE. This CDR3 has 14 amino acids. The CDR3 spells CASSPASEVGGYTF. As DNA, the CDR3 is TGTGCCAGCAGCCCCGCCTCAGAAGTAGGCGGCTACACCTTC.

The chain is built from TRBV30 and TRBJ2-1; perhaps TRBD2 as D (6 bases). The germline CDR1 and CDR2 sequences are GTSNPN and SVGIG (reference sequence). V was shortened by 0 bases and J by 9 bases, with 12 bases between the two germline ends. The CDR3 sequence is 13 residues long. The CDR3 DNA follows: TGTGCCTGGAGTGTACGCGCGGGGCCTGAGCAGTTCTTC. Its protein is CAWSVRAGPEQFF.

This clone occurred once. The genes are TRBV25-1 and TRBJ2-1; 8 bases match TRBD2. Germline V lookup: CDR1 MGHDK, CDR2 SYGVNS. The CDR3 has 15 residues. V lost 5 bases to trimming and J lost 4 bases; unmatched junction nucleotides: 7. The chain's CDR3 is CASSLPGLGYNEQFF. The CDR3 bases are TGTGCCAGCAGTCTCCCGGGACTAGGGTACAATGAGCAGTTCTTC.

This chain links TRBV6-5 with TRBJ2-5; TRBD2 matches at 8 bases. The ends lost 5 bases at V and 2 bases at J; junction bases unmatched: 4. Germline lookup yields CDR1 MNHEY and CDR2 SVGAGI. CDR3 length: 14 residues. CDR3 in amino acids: CASSGTRTQETQYF. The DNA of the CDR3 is TGTGCCAGCAGTGGGACTAGAACACAAGAGACCCAGTACTTC.

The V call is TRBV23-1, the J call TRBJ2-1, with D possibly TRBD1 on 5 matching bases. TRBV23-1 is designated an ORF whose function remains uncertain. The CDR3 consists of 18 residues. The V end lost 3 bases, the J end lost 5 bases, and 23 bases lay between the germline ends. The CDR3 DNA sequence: TGCGCCAGCAGTCACCCATTGGGGCTCCTCCTCCAGGACAATGAGCAGTTCTTC. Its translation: CASSHPLGLLLQDNEQFF.

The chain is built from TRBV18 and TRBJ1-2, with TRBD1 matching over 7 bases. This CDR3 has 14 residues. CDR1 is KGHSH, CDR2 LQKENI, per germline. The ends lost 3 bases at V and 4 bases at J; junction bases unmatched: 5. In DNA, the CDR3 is TGTGCCAGCTCACCGGGCGGGACAGTCTATGGCTACACCTTC. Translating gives CASSPGGTVYGYTF.

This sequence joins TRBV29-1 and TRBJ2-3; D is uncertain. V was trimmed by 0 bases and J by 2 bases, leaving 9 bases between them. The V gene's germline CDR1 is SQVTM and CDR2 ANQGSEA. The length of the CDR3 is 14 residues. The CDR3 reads CSVEEYPSTDTQYF. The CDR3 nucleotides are TGCAGCGTTGAAGAATACCCCTCCACAGATACGCAGTATTTT.

CDR3 in amino acids: CSVERSNSETQYF. DNA for the CDR3: TGCAGCGTCGAACGTAGCAACAGTGAGACCCAGTACTTC. The V call is TRBV29-1, the J call TRBJ2-5; D is unclear. Germline CDR1 and CDR2: SQVTM and ANQGSEA. Trimming cost V 6 bases and J 5 bases, with 16 bases left between them. This CDR3 has 13 residues.

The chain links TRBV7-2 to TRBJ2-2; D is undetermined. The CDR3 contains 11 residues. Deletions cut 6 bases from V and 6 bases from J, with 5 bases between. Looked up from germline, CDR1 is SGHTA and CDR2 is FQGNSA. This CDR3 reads CASRQPGELFF. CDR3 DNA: TGTGCCAGCAGACAACCCGGGGAGCTGTTTTTT.

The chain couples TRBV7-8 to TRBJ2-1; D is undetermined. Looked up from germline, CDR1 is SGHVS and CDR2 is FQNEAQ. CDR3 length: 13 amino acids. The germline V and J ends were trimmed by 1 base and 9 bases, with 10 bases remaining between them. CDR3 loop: CASSLGEVGEQFF. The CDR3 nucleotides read TGTGCCAGCAGCTTAGGTGAAGTCGGTGAGCAGTTCTTC.

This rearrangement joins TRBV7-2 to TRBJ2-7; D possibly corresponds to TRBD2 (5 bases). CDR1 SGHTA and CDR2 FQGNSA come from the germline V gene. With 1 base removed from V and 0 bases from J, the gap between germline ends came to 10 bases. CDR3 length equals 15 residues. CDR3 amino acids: CASSLEVGSSYEQYF. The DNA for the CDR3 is TGTGCCAGCAGCTTAGAAGTGGGGAGCTCCTACGAGCAGTACTTC.

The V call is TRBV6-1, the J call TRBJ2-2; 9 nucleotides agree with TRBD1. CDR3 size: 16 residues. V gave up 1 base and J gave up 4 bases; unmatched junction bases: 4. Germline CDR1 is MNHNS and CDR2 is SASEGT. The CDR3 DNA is TGTGCCAGCAGTGAAGTGGGGACAGGGAGCACCGGGGAGCTGTTTTTT. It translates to CASSEVGTGSTGELFF.

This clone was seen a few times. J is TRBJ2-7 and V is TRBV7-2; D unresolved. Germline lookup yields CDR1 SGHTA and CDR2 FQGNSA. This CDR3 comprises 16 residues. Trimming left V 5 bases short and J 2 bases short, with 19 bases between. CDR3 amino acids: CASSHYNPMGTYEQYF. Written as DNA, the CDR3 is TGTGCCAGCAGCCACTATAACCCCATGGGGACCTACGAGCAGTACTTC.

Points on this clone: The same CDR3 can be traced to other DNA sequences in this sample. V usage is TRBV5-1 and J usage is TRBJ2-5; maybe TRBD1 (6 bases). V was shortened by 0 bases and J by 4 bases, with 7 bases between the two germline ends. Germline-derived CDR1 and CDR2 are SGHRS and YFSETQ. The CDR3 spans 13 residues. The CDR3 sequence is CASSLVGGETQYF. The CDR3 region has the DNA TGCGCCAGCAGCTTGGTAGGGGGAGAGACCCAGTACTTC.

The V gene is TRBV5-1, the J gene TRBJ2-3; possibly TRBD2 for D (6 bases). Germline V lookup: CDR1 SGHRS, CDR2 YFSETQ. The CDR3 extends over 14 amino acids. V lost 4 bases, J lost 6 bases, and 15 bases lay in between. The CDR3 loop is CASSRSGPLDTQYF. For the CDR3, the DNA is TGCGCCAGCAGCCGTAGCGGCCCCTTGGATACGCAGTATTTT.

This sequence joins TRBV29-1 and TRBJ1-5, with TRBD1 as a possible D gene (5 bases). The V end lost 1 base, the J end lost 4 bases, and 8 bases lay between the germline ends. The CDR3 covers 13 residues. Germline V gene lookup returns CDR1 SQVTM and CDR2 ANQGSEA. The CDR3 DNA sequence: TGCAGCGTTGAAGTCGACAGAAATCAGCCCCAGCATTTT. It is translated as CSVEVDRNQPQHF. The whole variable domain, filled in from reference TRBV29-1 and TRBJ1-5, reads SAVISQKPSRDICQRGTSLTIQCQVDSQVTMMFWYRQQPGQSLTLIATANQGSEATYESGFVIDKFPISRPNLTFSTLTVSNMSPEDSSIYLCSVEVDRNQPQHFGDGTRLSIL.

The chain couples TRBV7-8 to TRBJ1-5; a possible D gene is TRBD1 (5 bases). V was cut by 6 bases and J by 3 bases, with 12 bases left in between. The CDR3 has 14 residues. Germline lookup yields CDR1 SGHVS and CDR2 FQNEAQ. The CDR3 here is CASSRRDLNQPQHF. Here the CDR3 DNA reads TGTGCCAGCAGTAGAAGGGACCTCAATCAGCCCCAGCATTTT. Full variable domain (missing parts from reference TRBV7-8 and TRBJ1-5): GAGVSQSPRYKVAKRGQDVALRCDPISGHVSLFWYQQALGQGPEFLTYFQNEAQLDKSGLPSDRFFAERPEGSVSTLKIQRTQQEDSAVYLCASSRRDLNQPQHFGDGTRLSIL.